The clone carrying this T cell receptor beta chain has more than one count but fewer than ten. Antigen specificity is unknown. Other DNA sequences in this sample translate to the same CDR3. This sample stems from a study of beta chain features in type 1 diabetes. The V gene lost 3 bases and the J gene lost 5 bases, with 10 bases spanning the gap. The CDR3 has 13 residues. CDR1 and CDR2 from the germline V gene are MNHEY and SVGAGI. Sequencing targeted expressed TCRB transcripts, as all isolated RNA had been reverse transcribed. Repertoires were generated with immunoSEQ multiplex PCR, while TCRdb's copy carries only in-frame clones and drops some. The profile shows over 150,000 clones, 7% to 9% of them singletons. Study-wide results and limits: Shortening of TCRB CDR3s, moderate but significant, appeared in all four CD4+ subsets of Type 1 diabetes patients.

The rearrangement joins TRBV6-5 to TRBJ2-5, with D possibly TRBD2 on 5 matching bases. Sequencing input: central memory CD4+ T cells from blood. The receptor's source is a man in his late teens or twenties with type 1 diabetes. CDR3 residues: CASSYFPGETQYF. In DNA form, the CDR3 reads TGTGCCAGCAGTTATTTTCCGGGGGAGACCCAGTACTTC.